This T cell receptor beta chain comes out of a study of Ad26.COV2.S vaccination and SARS-CoV-2 variants. General study points: Non-spike TCR breadth showed similarity between vaccine and placebo recipients. Spike-specific CD8+ and CD4+ T cell responses reportedly showed substantial breadth after vaccination. Among vaccine recipients, spike-specific TCR breadth exceeded that of placebo recipients.

The CDR3 spans 13 residues. CDR1 SGHTA and CDR2 FQGNSA come from the germline V gene. The junction had 4 bases not matched to a gene; V was cut back by 10 bases and J by 4 bases. Only in-frame clones appear in the TCRdb table, and some are missing; sequencing was by immunoSEQ multiplex PCR. The sample carries some 350,000 clones, roughly 94% recorded once. Concerning this clone: The antigen remains unidentified.

The TCR was taken from a human donor who had recovered from COVID-19. V gene TRBV7-2 combines with J gene TRBJ2-3, with TRBD2 matching over 11 bases. Sequenced here: peripheral blood, sampled after recovery from COVID-19. CDR3 sequence reads: CATGTSGSDTQYF. Written as DNA, the CDR3 is TGTGCCACCGGGACTAGCGGATCAGATACGCAGTATTTT.